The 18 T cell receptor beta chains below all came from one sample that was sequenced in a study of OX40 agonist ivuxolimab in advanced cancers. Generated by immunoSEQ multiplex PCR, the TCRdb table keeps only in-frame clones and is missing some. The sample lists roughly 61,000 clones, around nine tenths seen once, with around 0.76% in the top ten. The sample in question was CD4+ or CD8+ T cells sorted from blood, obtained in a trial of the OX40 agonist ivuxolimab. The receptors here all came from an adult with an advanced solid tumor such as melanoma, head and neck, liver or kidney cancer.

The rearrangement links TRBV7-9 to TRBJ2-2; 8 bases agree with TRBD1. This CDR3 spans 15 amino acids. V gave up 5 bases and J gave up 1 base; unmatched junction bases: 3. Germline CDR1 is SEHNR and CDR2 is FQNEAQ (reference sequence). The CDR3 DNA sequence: TGTGCCAGCAGCCAGGGGACAGGGAACACCGGGGAGCTGTTTTTT. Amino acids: CASSQGTGNTGELFF.

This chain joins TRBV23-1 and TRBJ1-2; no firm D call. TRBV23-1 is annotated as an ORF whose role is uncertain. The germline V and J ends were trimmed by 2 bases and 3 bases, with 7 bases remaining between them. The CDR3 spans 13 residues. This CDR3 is CASSQVKDYGYTF. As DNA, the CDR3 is TGCGCCAGCAGTCAAGTCAAGGACTATGGCTACACCTTC.

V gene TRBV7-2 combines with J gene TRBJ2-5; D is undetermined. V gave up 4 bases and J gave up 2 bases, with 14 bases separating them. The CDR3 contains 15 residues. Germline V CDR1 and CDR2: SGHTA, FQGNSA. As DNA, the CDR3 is TGTGCCAGCAGCTCAACGCCTAGTATTCAAGAGACCCAGTACTTC. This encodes CASSSTPSIQETQYF.

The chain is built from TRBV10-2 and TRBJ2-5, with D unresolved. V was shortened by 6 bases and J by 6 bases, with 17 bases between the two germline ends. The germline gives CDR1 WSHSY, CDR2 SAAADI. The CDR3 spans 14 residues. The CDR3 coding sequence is TGCGCCAGCAGGGAGCCGGATCCTCGCCAGACCCAGTACTTC. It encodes CASREPDPRQTQYF.

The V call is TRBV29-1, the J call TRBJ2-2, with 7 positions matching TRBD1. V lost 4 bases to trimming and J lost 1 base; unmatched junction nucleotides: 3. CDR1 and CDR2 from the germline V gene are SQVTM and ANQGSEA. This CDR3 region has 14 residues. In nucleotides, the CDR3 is TGCAGCGTTGCGGGACAGATGAACACCGGGGAGCTGTTTTTT. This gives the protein CSVAGQMNTGELFF.

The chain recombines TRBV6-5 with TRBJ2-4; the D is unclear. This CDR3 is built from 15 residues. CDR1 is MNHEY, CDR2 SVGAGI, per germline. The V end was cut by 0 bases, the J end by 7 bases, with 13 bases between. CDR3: CASSYSVEGKNIQYF. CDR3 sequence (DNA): TGTGCCAGCAGTTACTCGGTTGAAGGGAAGAACATTCAGTACTTC.

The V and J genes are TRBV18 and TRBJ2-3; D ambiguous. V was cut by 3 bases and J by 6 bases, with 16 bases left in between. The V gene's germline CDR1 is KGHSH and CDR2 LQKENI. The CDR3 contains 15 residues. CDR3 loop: CASSPPPGYTDTQYF. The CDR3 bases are TGTGCCAGCTCACCCCCCCCTGGGTACACGGATACGCAGTATTTT.

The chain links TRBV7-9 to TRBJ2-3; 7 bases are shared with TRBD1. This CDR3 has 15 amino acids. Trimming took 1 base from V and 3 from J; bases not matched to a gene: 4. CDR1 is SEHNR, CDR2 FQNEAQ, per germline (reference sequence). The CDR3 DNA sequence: TGTGCCAGCAGCTTAGTAGGGGGCTGGACAGATACGCAGTATTTT. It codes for CASSLVGGWTDTQYF.

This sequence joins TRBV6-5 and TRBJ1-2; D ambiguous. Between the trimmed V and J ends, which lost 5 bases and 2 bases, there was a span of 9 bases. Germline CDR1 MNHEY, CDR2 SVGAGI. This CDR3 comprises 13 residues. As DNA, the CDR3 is TGTGCCAGCAGTATGGCGGGGAACTATGGCTACACCTTC. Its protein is CASSMAGNYGYTF.

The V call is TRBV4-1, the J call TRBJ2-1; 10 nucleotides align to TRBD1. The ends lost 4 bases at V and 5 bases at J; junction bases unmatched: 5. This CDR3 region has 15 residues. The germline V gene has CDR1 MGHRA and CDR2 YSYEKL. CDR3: CASSRQGARNNEQFF. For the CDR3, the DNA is TGCGCCAGCAGCCGACAGGGGGCTCGGAACAATGAGCAGTTCTTC.

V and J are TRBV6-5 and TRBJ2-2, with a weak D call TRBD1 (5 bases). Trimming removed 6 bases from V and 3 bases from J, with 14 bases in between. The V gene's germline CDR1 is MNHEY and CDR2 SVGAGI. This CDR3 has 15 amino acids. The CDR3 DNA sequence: TGTGCCAGCAGGGGGCAGGCGGTGTACACCGGGGAGCTGTTTTTT. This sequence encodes CASRGQAVYTGELFF.

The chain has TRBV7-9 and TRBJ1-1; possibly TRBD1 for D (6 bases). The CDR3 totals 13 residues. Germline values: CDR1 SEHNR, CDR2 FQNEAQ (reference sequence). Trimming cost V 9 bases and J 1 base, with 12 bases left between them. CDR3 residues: CASLTQGNTEAFF. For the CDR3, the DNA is TGTGCCAGTCTCACACAGGGGAACACTGAAGCTTTCTTT.

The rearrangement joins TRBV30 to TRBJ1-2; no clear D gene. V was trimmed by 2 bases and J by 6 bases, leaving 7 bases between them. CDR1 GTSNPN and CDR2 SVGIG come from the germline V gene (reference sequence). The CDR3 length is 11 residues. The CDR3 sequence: CAWSQADGYTF. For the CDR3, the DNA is TGTGCCTGGAGTCAGGCGGATGGCTACACCTTC.

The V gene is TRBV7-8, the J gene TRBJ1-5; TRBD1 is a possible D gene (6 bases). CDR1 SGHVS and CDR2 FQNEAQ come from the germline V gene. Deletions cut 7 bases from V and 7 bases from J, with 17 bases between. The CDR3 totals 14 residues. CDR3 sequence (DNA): TGTGCCAGCACCGTGGGTCAGGGGTGGCAGCCCCAGCATTTT. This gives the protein CASTVGQGWQPQHF. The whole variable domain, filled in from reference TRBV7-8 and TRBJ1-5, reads GAGVSQSPRYKVAKRGQDVALRCDPISGHVSLFWYQQALGQGPEFLTYFQNEAQLDKSGLPSDRFFAERPEGSVSTLKIQRTQQEDSAVYLCASTVGQGWQPQHFGDGTRLSIL.

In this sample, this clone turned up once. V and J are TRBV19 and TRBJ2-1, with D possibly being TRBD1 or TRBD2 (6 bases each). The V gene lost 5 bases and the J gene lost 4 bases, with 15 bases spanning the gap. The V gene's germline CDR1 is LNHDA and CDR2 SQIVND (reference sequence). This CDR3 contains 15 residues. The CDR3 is CASSPWGAEYNEQFF. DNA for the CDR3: TGTGCCAGTAGTCCCTGGGGGGCGGAATACAATGAGCAGTTCTTC.

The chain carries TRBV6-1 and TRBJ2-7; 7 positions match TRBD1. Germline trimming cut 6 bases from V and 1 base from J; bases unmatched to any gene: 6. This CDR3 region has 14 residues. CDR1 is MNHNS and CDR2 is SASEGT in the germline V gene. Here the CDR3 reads CASRQGVRSYEQYF. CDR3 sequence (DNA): TGTGCCAGCAGGCAGGGGGTTAGGTCCTACGAGCAGTACTTC.

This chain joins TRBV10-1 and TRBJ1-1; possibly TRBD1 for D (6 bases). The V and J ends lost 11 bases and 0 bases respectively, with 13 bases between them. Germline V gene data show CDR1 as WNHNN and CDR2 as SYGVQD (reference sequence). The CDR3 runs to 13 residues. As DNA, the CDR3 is TGCGCCCTAAACAGGGCTTTGAACACTGAAGCTTTCTTT. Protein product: CALNRALNTEAFF.

CDR3 protein: CASSLGRRDTQYF. The CDR3 DNA reads as TGTGCCAGCAGTTTGGGTCGCCGGGATACGCAGTATTTT. The rearrangement uses TRBV27 and TRBJ2-3; D is unresolved. Trimming took off 3 bases at V and 6 bases at J, with 10 bases between the two ends. This CDR3 is built from 13 residues. The germline CDR1 and CDR2 sequences are MNHEY and SMNVEV (reference sequence).